This record looks at one TCR beta chain sequence and its context. The antigen is not known. This specimen belongs to a study of CD8 T cells in ankylosing spondylitis. Points from the study as a whole: A TCR beta motif of about eight highly homologous variants seemed to mark ankylosing spondylitis blood. Disease-linked clones were found to be CD8+ and relatively rare in peripheral blood. Reportedly, significant enrichment of disease-linked clones occurred in matched ankylosing spondylitis synovial fluid.

Making use of molecular barcodes, quantitative 5'-RACE generated TCR beta libraries. Using its own MiXCR run on the 5' RACE reads, TCRdb lists one record per CDR3 protein. The sample contains about 540,000 distinct CDR3 sequences, 10% to 15% of which appear only once. This TCR was sampled from a male donor with ankylosing spondylitis. The sequencing input was blood, either unsorted or a sorted T cell fraction (not recorded which).

CDR3 sequence reads: CASSPRTGEVLGYGYTF. Here the CDR3 DNA reads TGTGCCAGCAGCCCGAGGACAGGGGAGGTCCTTGGCTATGGCTACACCTTC. The chain has TRBV7-2 and TRBJ1-2; 9 nucleotides agree with TRBD1. This CDR3 comprises 17 residues. Looked up from germline, CDR1 is SGHTA and CDR2 is FQGNSA. V lost 5 bases, J lost 4 bases, and 14 bases stayed unmatched.